One sample yielded the 28 T cell receptor beta chains listed below, sequenced in a study of T cells in Graves' hyperthyroidism and ophthalmopathy. There were TCR beta CDR3 regions amplified from RNA transcripts. HTBI primers drove first-round RT-PCR of the TCR CDR3. TCRdb itself ran the multiplex PCR reads through MiXCR, one entry per CDR3 protein. The table includes about 520,000 distinct CDR3 sequences, roughly 25% detected once. The sequenced material came from blood. The receptors were sampled from a woman aged 25 to 45 with Graves' ophthalmopathy.

With regard to this clonotype: The missing conserved phenylalanine or tryptophan at the end of this CDR3 makes a read error likely. The limits of the CDR3 on the DNA are not certain, so only TCRdb's listed CDR3 is given. This chain links TRBV15 with TRBJ1-1. Germline V gene lookup returns CDR1 LNHNV and CDR2 YYDKDF (reference sequence). Inclusive of both ends, the CDR3 amounts to 14 amino acids. The CDR3 here is CATSIDSPNTEASS.

A word on this clonotype: Possible read error: a much larger clone is one base away. The chain recombines TRBV7-3 with TRBJ2-4; a possible D gene is TRBD1 (6 bases). This CDR3 comprises 15 residues. Germline V gene data show CDR1 as SGHTA and CDR2 as FQGTGA. DNA of the CDR3: TGTGCCAGCAGCCCAGCGGTGGGGGCCAAAAACATGCAGTACTTC. This encodes CASSPAVGAKNMQYF.

This clonotype was seen once. The J gene is TRBJ1-6, the V gene TRBV4-1, with D tentatively TRBD1 (6 bases). The V end lost 4 bases, the J end lost 6 bases, and 16 bases lay between the germline ends. Germline V gene data show CDR1 as MGHRA and CDR2 as YSYEKL. The CDR3 runs 16 residues. In nucleotides, the CDR3 is TGCGCCAGCAGCCCAATGGGGGGGCGCGGTAATTCACCCCTCCACTTT. As protein: CASSPMGGRGNSPLHF.

This clonotype was detected many times. The J gene is TRBJ1-1, the V gene TRBV6-1; 8 positions agree with TRBD1. This CDR3 comprises 13 residues. Germline V gene sequence: CDR1 MNHNS, CDR2 SASEGT. Trimming took 5 bases from V and 4 from J; bases not matched to a gene: 3. In nucleotides, the CDR3 is TGTGCCAGCAGTCCAGGGGGCTTCACTGAAGCTTTCTTT. Protein sequence: CASSPGGFTEAFF.

Concerning this clonotype itself: Given a much more abundant clone one base away, this may be a read error. This chain connects TRBV19 to TRBJ1-1, with D possibly being TRBD1 (5 bases). The CDR3 extends over 15 amino acids. Germline-derived CDR1 and CDR2 are LNHDA and SQIVND (reference sequence). As DNA, the CDR3 is TGTGCCAGTAGTATTTCAGGAAACGGGGGGACTGAACCTTTCTTT. Translating it yields CASSISGNGGTEPFF. The full variable domain, rest sourced from reference TRBV19 and TRBJ1-1, is DGGITQSPKYLFRKEGQNVTLSCEQNLNHDAMYWYRQDPGQGLRLIYYSQIVNDFQKGDIAEGYSVSREKKESFPLTVTSAQKNPTAFYLCASSISGNGGTEPFFGQGTRLTVV.

This clonotype was counted ten times or more. V is TRBV4-1 and J is TRBJ1-3; D gene ambiguous. This CDR3 is 13 amino acids long. Between the trimmed V and J ends, which lost 4 bases and 2 bases, there was a span of 6 bases. The germline CDR1 and CDR2 sequences are MGHRA and YSYEKL. In DNA form, the CDR3 reads TGCGCCAGCAGCCCGGTGGCTGGAAACACCATATATTTT. This gives the protein CASSPVAGNTIYF.

This clonotype was observed at least ten times. The chain is built from TRBV20-1 and TRBJ2-2; 10 bases match TRBD1. The CDR3 extends over 16 amino acids. CDR1 is DFQATT, CDR2 SNEGSKA, per germline (reference sequence). Trimming took 3 bases from V and 7 from J; bases not matched to a gene: 11. The CDR3 loop is CSASLTGTGDVGELFF. In DNA, the CDR3 is TGCAGTGCTAGCCTCACCGGGACAGGGGACGTCGGGGAGCTGTTTTTT.

This clonotype showed up many times. V usage is TRBV7-8 and J usage is TRBJ1-2; D gene uncertain. Germline-derived CDR1 and CDR2 are SGHVS and FQNEAQ. The CDR3 covers 16 residues. V was shortened by 1 base and J by 0 bases, with 12 bases between the two germline ends. The CDR3 spells CASSLERVIPNYGYTF. Written as DNA, the CDR3 is TGTGCCAGCAGCTTAGAGAGAGTAATTCCTAACTATGGCTACACCTTC.

The V gene is TRBV6-5, the J gene TRBJ1-1, with 12 bases identical to TRBD1. With 2 bases clipped from V and 7 bases from J, the junction kept 5 bases outside the gene matches. The CDR3 has 15 amino acids. The V gene's germline CDR1 is MNHEY and CDR2 SVGAGI. CDR3 in DNA: TGTGCCAGCAGTTACCCGGGACAGGGGGCGGATGAAGCTTTCTTT. It is translated as CASSYPGQGADEAFF.

This clonotype was seen ten or more times. The chain joins TRBV19 to TRBJ2-7; 9 nucleotides line up with TRBD1. From germline, CDR1 is LNHDA and CDR2 SQIVND (reference sequence). Trimming took 3 bases from V and 5 from J; bases not matched to a gene: 2. The CDR3 is made up of 13 amino acids. As DNA, the CDR3 is TGTGCCAGTAGTATGGGACAGGGCAACGAGCAGTACTTC. Amino acids: CASSMGQGNEQYF.

The sample holds many counts of this clonotype. This chain connects TRBV12-3 or TRBV12-4 to TRBJ1-1; D is perhaps TRBD1 (6 bases). Deletions cut 6 bases from V and 3 bases from J, with 14 bases between. The CDR3 is 14 residues long. The CDR3 bases are TGTGCCAGCAGCTTCAACAGGGAGTACACTGAAGCTTTCTTT. This codes for CASSFNREYTEAFF.

As regards this clonotype: Germline is not matched at one junction end, which may reflect a read error. This chain uses TRBV7-2 with TRBJ2-5, with D unresolved. Germline CDR1 reads SGHTA; CDR2 reads FQGNSA. This CDR3 is built from 15 residues. CDR3: CASSPQRSGKEIQYF. CDR3 in DNA: TGTGCCAGCAGCCCCCAGCGTTCGGGTAAAGAGATCCAGTACTTC.

This clonotype was counted many times. The V and J genes are TRBV12-3 or TRBV12-4 and TRBJ2-7, with 13 bases aligning to TRBD2. This CDR3 comprises 16 residues. V shed 6 bases and J 4 bases; nucleotides not matched to a gene: 9. CDR3 nucleotide sequence: TGTGCCAGCAGCCCCGGGACTAGCGGGACGGTATACGAGCAGTACTTC. It encodes CASSPGTSGTVYEQYF.

The chain has TRBV30 and TRBJ1-2; D might be TRBD1 (5 bases). Germline-derived CDR1 and CDR2 are GTSNPN and SVGIG (reference sequence). Trimming shortened V by 8 bases and J by 4 bases, and 14 bases separated the two germline ends. This CDR3 is built from 12 residues. The CDR3 protein is CAGGLGSYGYTF. The CDR3, as DNA: TGTGCCGGGGGGTTAGGGAGCTATGGCTACACCTTC. The complete variable domain, with remaining parts taken from reference TRBV30 and TRBJ1-2, reads SQTIHQWPATLVQPVGSPLSLECTVEGTSNPNLYWYRQAAGRGLQLLFYSVGIGQISSEVPQNLSASRPQDRQFILSSKKLLLSDSGFYLCAGGLGSYGYTFGSGTRLTVV.

This clonotype was seen ten or more times. V usage is TRBV2 and J usage is TRBJ2-6; the D is unclear. Germline V gene data show CDR1 as SNHLY and CDR2 as FYNNEI. The CDR3 is 16 residues long. V was trimmed by 4 bases and J by 2 bases, leaving 12 bases between them. CDR3 coding DNA: TGTGCCAGCAGTGTGGATGGAAATGCTGGGGCCAACGTCCTGACTTTC. Its translation is CASSVDGNAGANVLTF.

This clonotype was seen repeatedly, ten times or more. The genes are TRBV19 and TRBJ2-7; 7 bases agree with TRBD1. This CDR3 has 14 residues. CDR1 and CDR2 from the germline V gene are LNHDA and SQIVND (reference sequence). V trimming: 5 bases; J trimming: 2 bases; junction bases outside the gene matches: 6. DNA of the CDR3: TGTGCCAGTAGTTTACAGGGGATTCCCTACGAGCAGTACTTC. The encoded protein is CASSLQGIPYEQYF.

This clonotype was detected many times. The chain joins TRBV5-1 to TRBJ2-5; 12 bases are a match to TRBD1. After removal of 3 bases from V and 3 bases from J, the junction contained 6 bases not matched to a gene. There are 16 residues in the CDR3. CDR1 SGHRS and CDR2 YFSETQ come from the germline V gene. CDR3 protein: CASSWGTGGFEETQYF. The CDR3 nucleotides are TGCGCCAGCAGCTGGGGGACAGGGGGCTTCGAAGAGACCCAGTACTTC.

V usage is TRBV4-1 and J usage is TRBJ1-5, with D uncertain. Trimming left V 1 base short and J 0 bases short, with 13 bases between. Germline-derived CDR1 and CDR2 are MGHRA and YSYEKL. CDR3 length: 17 amino acids. CDR3 DNA sequence: TGCGCCAGCAGCCAAGGTGACACTTTTTATAGCAATCAGCCCCAGCATTTT. Translating gives CASSQGDTFYSNQPQHF.

This clonotype was counted many times. The J gene is TRBJ1-1, the V gene TRBV27, with 10 positions matching TRBD1. The CDR3 totals 16 residues. In germline, CDR1 is MNHEY, CDR2 SMNVEV (reference sequence). V lost 6 bases to trimming and J lost 1 base; unmatched junction nucleotides: 8. DNA for the CDR3: TGTGCCAGCAGCTCCCTGGGACAGGGGCAGAACACTGAAGCTTTCTTT. It encodes CASSSLGQGQNTEAFF.

This clonotype has a handful of counts. This chain joins TRBV12-3 or TRBV12-4 and TRBJ2-2; D is unclear. Trimming removed 6 bases from V and 4 bases from J, with 9 bases in between. The CDR3 runs to 13 residues. The CDR3 sequence is CASRRVGTGELFF. Here the CDR3 DNA reads TGTGCCAGCAGAAGGGTCGGCACCGGGGAGCTGTTTTTT.

This clonotype was seen more than once but under ten times. V gene TRBV28 combines with J gene TRBJ1-1; D remains unclear. V was cut by 6 bases and J by 1 base, with 9 bases left in between. Per the germline V gene, CDR1 is MDHEN and CDR2 is SYDVKM. This CDR3 has 13 amino acids. CDR3 coding DNA: TGTGCCAGCAGGGAATATCCGAACACTGAAGCTTTCTTT. Translated: CASREYPNTEAFF.

On this clonotype itself: The junction does not match germline at one end; this may be a read error. CDR3 bases: TGTGCCACCACTTTAAAGTCGAATACCGGGGAGCTGTTTTTT. This sequence encodes CATTLKSNTGELFF. The chain couples TRBV6-5 to TRBJ2-2; D unclear. Germline CDR1 and CDR2: MNHEY and SVGAGI. The CDR3 is 14 amino acids.

This clonotype was detected ten times or more. This sequence joins TRBV6-2 or TRBV6-3 and TRBJ1-5, with D uncertain. This CDR3 region has 14 residues. Germline V gene sequence: CDR1 MNHEY, CDR2 SVGEGT. V gave up 0 bases and J gave up 2 bases, with 5 bases separating them. CDR3 bases: TGTGCCAGCAGTTACTCGGTAGGCAATCAGCCCCAGCATTTT. Protein sequence: CASSYSVGNQPQHF.

This clonotype showed up many times. The J gene is TRBJ2-7, the V gene TRBV11-2; D might be TRBD2 (6 bases). This CDR3 has 13 amino acids. V was shortened by 4 bases and J by 5 bases, with 12 bases between the two germline ends. Germline loops: CDR1 SGHAT, CDR2 FQNNGV. The CDR3 DNA is TGTGCCAGCAGCTGGAGGGGAAGCAACGAGCAGTACTTC. Translated: CASSWRGSNEQYF.

This clonotype has ten or more counts. The chain carries TRBV2 and TRBJ2-7, with 7 positions matching TRBD1. The CDR3 covers 16 residues. After removal of 5 bases from V and 2 bases from J, the junction contained 12 bases not matched to a gene. The germline gives CDR1 SNHLY, CDR2 FYNNEI. CDR3 region: CASSLPPGTATYEQYF. The CDR3 DNA follows: TGTGCCAGCAGTTTACCCCCCGGGACAGCGACCTACGAGCAGTACTTC.

This clonotype was detected only a few times. This chain links TRBV28 with TRBJ2-7, with 10 nucleotides matching TRBD2. V lost 4 bases to trimming and J lost 0 bases; unmatched junction nucleotides: 6. The CDR3 spans 16 residues. Germline CDR1 and CDR2: MDHEN and SYDVKM. Here the CDR3 reads CASSSYGLADSYEQYF. The DNA for the CDR3 is TGTGCCAGCAGTTCCTACGGACTAGCGGACTCCTACGAGCAGTACTTC.

This clonotype was counted at least ten times. This chain joins TRBV11-2 and TRBJ2-4, with a possible D match to TRBD2 (6 bases). The length of the CDR3 is 14 residues. The germline gives CDR1 SGHAT, CDR2 FQNNGV. V was clipped by 3 bases and J by 6 bases, with 12 bases between them. The CDR3, as DNA: TGTGCCAGCAGCTTCGGAGGGCGCCTAAACATTCAGTACTTC. Translation gives CASSFGGRLNIQYF.

The V gene is TRBV5-1, the J gene TRBJ2-2; no clear D. Germline CDR1 SGHRS, CDR2 YFSETQ. V was pared by 4 bases and J by 3 bases, with 13 bases between. The CDR3 has 15 residues. CDR3 amino acids: CASSQDDTHTGELFF. CDR3 nucleotide sequence: TGCGCCAGCAGCCAGGATGACACACACACCGGGGAGCTGTTTTTT.